One sample yielded the 5 T cell receptor beta chains listed below, sequenced in a study of T-cell reconstitution after alpha-beta-depleted transplantation in children. Preparation of the TCRbeta library was carried out with unique molecular identifiers. A single record per CDR3 protein comes from TCRdb applying MiXCR to the PCR reads. The sample carries about 500,000 distinct CDR3 sequences, around a third recorded once. Specimen: PBMCs from the stem cell graft donor, collected from the stem cell graft. The receptors originated from a human donor who donated a stem cell graft to a child with aplastic anemia.

This clonotype was seen once. The chain is built from TRBV6-2 or TRBV6-3 and TRBJ2-1; 7 bases match TRBD2. CDR3 size: 12 residues. J gave up 5 bases and V 9 bases, and 4 bases lay outside the gene matches. Germline-derived CDR1 and CDR2 are MNHEY and SVGEGT. CDR3 protein: CASMLADNEQFF. The DNA of the CDR3 is TGTGCCAGTATGCTAGCGGACAATGAGCAGTTCTTC.

V and J are TRBV7-2 and TRBJ1-2, with D possibly matching TRBD1 (6 bases). Trimming removed 3 bases at V and 4 bases at J, with 21 bases between. Germline V gene sequence: CDR1 SGHTA, CDR2 FQGNSA. This CDR3 is built from 17 residues. CDR3 residues: CASSFGGMGQNIYGYTF. The CDR3 DNA reads TGTGCCAGCAGCTTTGGGGGAATGGGACAAAATATCTATGGCTACACCTTC.

This rearrangement joins TRBV11-3 to TRBJ1-4; 8 bases agree with TRBD1. CDR3 length equals 14 residues. The trim removed 7 bases at V and 0 bases at J, leaving 1 base unmatched. Per the germline V gene, CDR1 is SGHNT and CDR2 is YENEEA. The CDR3 DNA reads as TGTGCCAGCACGGACAGGGCAACTAATGAAAAACTGTTTTTT. Protein sequence: CASTDRATNEKLFF.

This clonotype was observed a few times. The V call is TRBV4-3, the J call TRBJ1-6; D is unresolved. This CDR3 comprises 14 residues. V was cut by 0 bases and J by 12 bases, with 12 bases left in between. Germline CDR1 is LGHNA and CDR2 is YSLEER. CDR3 amino acids: CASSQESVRGPLHF. CDR3 coding DNA: TGCGCCAGCAGCCAAGAAAGTGTGAGAGGACCCCTCCACTTT.

The chain links TRBV12-3 or TRBV12-4 to TRBJ2-1; TRBD1 aligns across 8 bases. CDR3 length equals 15 residues. Trimming at V came to 5 bases and at J to 4 bases, leaving 7 bases not matched to a gene. The CDR3 region has the DNA TGTGCCAGCAGTCCCTCGGGACAGGTATACAATGAGCAGTTCTTC. It encodes CASSPSGQVYNEQFF.